This T cell receptor beta chain derives from a study of post-analysis software for immune sequencing data. Note on this clonotype: Its cognate antigen is unknown.

The CDR3 totals 14 residues. The germline V gene encodes CDR1 DFQATT and CDR2 SNEGSKA (reference sequence). V was cut by 3 bases and J by 7 bases, with 13 bases left in between. General study findings and limits: Controls showed lower frequencies than patients for roughly five TRBV segments, and TRBV5-6, TRBV5-1 and TRBV20-1 were among these.

Unique molecular identifiers featured in each of the TCR beta cDNA libraries. TCRdb re-called the PCR reads through MiXCR, storing one row per CDR3 protein. The sample yields 180,000 or so distinct CDR3 sequences, around 30% seen once. The sequence came from a girl younger than 18 with multiple sclerosis. J is TRBJ1-6 and V is TRBV20-1, with a tentative D call TRBD1 (5 bases). The sample was blood. CDR3 loop: CSASDTGLNSPLHF. The CDR3 region has the DNA TGCAGTGCTAGTGATACAGGACTCAATTCACCCCTCCACTTT.